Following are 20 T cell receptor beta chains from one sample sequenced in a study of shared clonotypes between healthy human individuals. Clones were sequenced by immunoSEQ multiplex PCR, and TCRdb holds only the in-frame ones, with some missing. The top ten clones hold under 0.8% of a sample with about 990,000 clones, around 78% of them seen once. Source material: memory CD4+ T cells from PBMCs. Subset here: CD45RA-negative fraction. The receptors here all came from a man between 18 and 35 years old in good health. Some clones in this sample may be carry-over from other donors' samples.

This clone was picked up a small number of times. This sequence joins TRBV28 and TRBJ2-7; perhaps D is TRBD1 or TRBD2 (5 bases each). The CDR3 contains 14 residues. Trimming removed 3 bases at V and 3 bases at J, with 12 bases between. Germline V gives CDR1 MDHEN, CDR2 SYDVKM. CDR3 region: CASSFWSGHYEQYF. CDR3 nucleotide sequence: TGTGCCAGCAGTTTTTGGAGCGGACACTACGAGCAGTACTTC.

The CDR3: CAWRAWGATSNPDTQYF. The CDR3 DNA sequence: TGTGCCTGGAGAGCTTGGGGGGCGACGTCCAACCCCGATACGCAGTATTTT. J is TRBJ2-3 and V is TRBV30; D tentatively reads TRBD1 or TRBD2 (6 bases each). This CDR3 spans 17 amino acids. Germline CDR1 and CDR2: GTSNPN and SVGIG (reference sequence). Trimming pared 3 bases from V and 6 bases from J, leaving 25 bases between.

Written as DNA, the CDR3 is TGCGCCAGCAGCTTGGCCGCTCGAGAGCAGTTCTTC. Translated, it gives CASSLAAREQFF. The chain carries TRBV5-1 and TRBJ2-1, with unresolved D. CDR3 length equals 12 residues. Trimming shortened V by 0 bases and J by 10 bases, and 8 bases separated the two germline ends. CDR1 SGHRS and CDR2 YFSETQ come from the germline V gene.

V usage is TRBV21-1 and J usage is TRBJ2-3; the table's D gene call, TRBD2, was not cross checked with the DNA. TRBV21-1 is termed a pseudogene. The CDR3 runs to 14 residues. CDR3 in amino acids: CASSPRVYTDTQYF. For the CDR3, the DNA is TGTGCCAGCAGTCCGAGGGTTTACACAGATACGCAGTATTTT.

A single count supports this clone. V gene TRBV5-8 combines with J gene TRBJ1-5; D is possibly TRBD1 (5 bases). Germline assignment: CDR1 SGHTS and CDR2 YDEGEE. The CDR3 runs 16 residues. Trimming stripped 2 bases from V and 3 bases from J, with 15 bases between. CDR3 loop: CASSLAVGVNNQPQHF. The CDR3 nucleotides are TGTGCCAGCAGCTTAGCCGTAGGGGTGAACAATCAGCCCCAGCATTTT.

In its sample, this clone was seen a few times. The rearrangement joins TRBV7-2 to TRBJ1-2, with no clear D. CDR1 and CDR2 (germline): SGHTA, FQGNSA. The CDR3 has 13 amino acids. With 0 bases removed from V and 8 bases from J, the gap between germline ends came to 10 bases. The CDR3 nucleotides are TGTGCCAGCAGCTTAGCGCGGACCGGAGGCTACACCTTC. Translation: CASSLARTGGYTF.

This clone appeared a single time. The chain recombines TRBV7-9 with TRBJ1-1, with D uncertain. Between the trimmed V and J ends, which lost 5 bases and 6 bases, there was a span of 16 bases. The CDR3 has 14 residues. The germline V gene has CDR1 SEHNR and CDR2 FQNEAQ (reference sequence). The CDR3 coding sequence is TGTGCCAGCAGCATGCAGGCTGGAGAGGCTGAAGCTTTCTTT. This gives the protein CASSMQAGEAEAFF.

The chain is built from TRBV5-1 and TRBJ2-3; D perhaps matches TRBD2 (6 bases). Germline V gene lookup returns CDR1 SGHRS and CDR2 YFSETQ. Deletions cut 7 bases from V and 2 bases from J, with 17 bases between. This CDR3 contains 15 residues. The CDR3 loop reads CASRLGLPSTDTQYF. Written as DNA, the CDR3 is TGCGCCAGCCGTTTGGGACTTCCATCCACAGATACGCAGTATTTT.

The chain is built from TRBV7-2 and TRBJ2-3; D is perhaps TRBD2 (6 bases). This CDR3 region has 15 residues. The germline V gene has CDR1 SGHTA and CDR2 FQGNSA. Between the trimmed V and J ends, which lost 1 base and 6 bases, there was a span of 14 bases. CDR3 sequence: CASSLVPGEADTQYF. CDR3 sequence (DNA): TGTGCCAGCAGCTTAGTCCCGGGAGAGGCGGATACGCAGTATTTT.

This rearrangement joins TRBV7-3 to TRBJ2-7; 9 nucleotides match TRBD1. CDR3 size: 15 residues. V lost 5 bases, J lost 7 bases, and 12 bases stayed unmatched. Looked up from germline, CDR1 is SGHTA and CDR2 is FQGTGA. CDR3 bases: TGTGCCAGCAGCCCCACCGGGACAGGGTCGCGGGAGCAGTACTTC. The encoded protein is CASSPTGTGSREQYF.

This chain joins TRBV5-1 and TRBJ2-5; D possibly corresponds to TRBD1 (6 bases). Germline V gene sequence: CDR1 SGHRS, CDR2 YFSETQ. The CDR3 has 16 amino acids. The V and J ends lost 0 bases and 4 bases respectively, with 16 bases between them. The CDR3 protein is CASSLAGRGNLETQYF. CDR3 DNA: TGCGCCAGCAGCTTGGCCGGCAGGGGTAATTTAGAGACCCAGTACTTC.

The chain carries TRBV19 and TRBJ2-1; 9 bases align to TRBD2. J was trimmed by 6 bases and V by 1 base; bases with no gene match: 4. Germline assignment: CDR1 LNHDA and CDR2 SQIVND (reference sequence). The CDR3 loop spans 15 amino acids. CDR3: CASSIVAGGGNEQFF. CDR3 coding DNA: TGTGCCAGTAGTATAGTCGCGGGAGGGGGCAATGAGCAGTTCTTC.

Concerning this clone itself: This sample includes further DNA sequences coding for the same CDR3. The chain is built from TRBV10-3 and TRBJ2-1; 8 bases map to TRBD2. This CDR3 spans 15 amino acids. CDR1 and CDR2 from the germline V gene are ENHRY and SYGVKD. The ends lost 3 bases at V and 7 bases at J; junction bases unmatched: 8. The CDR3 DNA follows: TGTGCCATCAGTGATAGCGGGAACGTGAGGAATGAGCAGTTCTTC. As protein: CAISDSGNVRNEQFF.

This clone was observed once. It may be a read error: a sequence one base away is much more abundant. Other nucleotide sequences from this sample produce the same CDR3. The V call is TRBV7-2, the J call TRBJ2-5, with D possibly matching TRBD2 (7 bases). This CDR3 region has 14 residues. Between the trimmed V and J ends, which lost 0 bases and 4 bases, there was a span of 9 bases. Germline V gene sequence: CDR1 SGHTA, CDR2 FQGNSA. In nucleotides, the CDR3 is TGTGCCAGCAGCTTAGCGGGAGGGGGAGAGACCCAGTACTTC. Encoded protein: CASSLAGGGETQYF.

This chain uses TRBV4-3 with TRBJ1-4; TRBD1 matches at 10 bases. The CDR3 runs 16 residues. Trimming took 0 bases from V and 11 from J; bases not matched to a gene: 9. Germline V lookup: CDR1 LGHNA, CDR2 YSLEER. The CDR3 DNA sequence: TGCGCCAGCAGCCAAGAACGGGGACAGGGGCGATTCAAACTGTTTTTT. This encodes CASSQERGQGRFKLFF.

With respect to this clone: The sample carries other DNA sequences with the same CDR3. CDR3 DNA: TGTGCCAGCAGCCAAGATCGTCGAAACACCATATATTTT. This sequence encodes CASSQDRRNTIYF. V is TRBV14 and J is TRBJ1-3; no reliable D call. This CDR3 comprises 13 residues. From germline, CDR1 is SGHDN and CDR2 FVKESK. V lost 0 bases and J lost 5, with 5 bases in between.

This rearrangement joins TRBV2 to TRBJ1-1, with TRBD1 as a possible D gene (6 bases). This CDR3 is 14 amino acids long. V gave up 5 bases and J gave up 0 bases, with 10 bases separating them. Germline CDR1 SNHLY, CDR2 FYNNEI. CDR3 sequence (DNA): TGTGCCAGCAGTTTCACAGGGATGAACACTGAAGCTTTCTTT. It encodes CASSFTGMNTEAFF.

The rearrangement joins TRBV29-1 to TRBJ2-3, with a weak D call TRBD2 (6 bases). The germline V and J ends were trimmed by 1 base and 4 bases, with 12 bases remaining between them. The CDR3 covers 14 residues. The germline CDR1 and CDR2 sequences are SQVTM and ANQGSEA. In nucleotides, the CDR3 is TGCAGCGTTGAAGCGGGAGTCGGGGCAGATACGCAGTATTTT. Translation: CSVEAGVGADTQYF.

The CDR3, as DNA: TGCGCCAGCAGTCAACTGGGGACTAGACAAGAGACCCAGTACTTC. Protein: CASSQLGTRQETQYF. The chain joins TRBV5-1 to TRBJ2-5; TRBD2 agrees at 8 bases. Per the germline V gene, CDR1 is SGHRS and CDR2 is YFSETQ. The trim removed 5 bases at V and 2 bases at J, leaving 8 bases unmatched. The CDR3 has 15 amino acids. Full variable domain (remainder filled in from reference TRBV5-1 and TRBJ2-5): KAGVTQTPRYLIKTRGQQVTLSCSPISGHRSVSWYQQTPGQGLQFLFEYFSETQRNKGNFPGRFSGRQFSNSRSEMNVSTLELGDSALYLCASSQLGTRQETQYFGPGTRLLVL.

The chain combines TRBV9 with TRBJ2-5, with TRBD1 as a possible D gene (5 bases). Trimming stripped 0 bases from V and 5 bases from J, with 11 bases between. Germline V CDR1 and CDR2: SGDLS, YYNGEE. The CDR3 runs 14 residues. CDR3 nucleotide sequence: TGTGCCAGCAGCGTAGAGGGGCGGCGGGAGACCCAGTACTTC. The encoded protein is CASSVEGRRETQYF.